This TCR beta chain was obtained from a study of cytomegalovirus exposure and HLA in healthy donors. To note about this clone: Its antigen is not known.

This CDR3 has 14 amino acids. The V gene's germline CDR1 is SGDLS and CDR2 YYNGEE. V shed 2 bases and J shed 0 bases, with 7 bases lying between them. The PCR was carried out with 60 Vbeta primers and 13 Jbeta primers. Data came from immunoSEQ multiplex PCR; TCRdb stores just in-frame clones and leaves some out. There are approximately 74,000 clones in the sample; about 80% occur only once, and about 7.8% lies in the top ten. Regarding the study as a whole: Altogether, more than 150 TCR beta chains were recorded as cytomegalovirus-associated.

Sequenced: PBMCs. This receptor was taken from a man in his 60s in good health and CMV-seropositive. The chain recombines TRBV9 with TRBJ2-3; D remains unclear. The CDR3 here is CASSVYSSTDTQYF. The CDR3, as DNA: TGTGCCAGCAGCGTTTACTCTAGCACAGATACGCAGTATTTT.